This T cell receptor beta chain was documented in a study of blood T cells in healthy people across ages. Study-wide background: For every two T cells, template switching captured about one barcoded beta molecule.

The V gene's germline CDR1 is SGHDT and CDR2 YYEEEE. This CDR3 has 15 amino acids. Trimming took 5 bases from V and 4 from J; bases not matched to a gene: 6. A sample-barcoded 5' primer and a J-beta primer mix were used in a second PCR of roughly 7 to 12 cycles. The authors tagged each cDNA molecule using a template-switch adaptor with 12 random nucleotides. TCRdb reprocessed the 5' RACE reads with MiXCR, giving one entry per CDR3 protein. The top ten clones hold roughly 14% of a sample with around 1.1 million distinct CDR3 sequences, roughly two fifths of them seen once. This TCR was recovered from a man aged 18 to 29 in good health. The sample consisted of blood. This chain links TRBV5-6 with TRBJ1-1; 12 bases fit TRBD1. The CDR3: CASSLRDRGPTEAFF. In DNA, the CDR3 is TGTGCCAGCAGTCTCCGGGACAGGGGGCCCACTGAAGCTTTCTTT.